What follows are 5 T cell receptor beta chains derived from one specimen sequenced in a study of tumor-infiltrating lymphocytes in primary liver carcinoma. Scientists recovered RNA and DNA together from roughly 20-30 mg of unsorted bulk tissue. Production of TCR beta cDNA used around 0.45 ug total RNA together with a constant-region primer. ARM-PCR, slightly modified, supplied the TCR beta libraries through three nested multiplex PCR rounds. The two initial PCR rounds, roughly 11 cycles each, used TRBV1-TRBV30 forward and C-beta reverse primers. TCRdb fed the multiplex PCR reads into MiXCR, producing one record per CDR3 protein. The sample holds 80,000 to 100,000 distinct CDR3 sequences, about 70% seen once. Sequencing used tumor-adjacent normal liver tissue. The receptors shown here come from a man aged 35 to 55 with primary liver carcinoma and hepatitis B virus infection.

This clonotype was recorded at least ten times. The rearrangement joins TRBV30 to TRBJ1-1; 8 nucleotides match TRBD1. The CDR3 has 12 residues. The V gene end was trimmed by 5 bases and the J gene end by 4 bases; junction bases not matched to a gene: 3. Germline V CDR1 and CDR2: GTSNPN, SVGIG (reference sequence). The chain's CDR3 is CAWDRGGTEAFF. DNA for the CDR3: TGTGCCTGGGACAGGGGAGGCACTGAAGCTTTCTTT.

Ten or more counts support this clonotype. This chain uses TRBV4-2 with TRBJ2-7; D is unclear. From germline, CDR1 is LGHNA and CDR2 YNFKEQ. The germline V and J ends were trimmed by 0 bases and 3 bases, with 12 bases remaining between them. The CDR3 is made up of 15 amino acids. CDR3 residues: CASSQDRVSFYEQYF. CDR3 bases: TGTGCCAGCAGCCAAGATCGGGTTAGCTTCTACGAGCAGTACTTC.

In its sample, this clonotype was seen a few times. The chain couples TRBV5-1 to TRBJ2-3, with TRBD1 matching over 10 bases. Losses at the gene ends were 4 bases for V and 4 bases for J; bases not matched to a gene: 6. The germline V gene encodes CDR1 SGHRS and CDR2 YFSETQ. This CDR3 spans 15 amino acids. The CDR3 DNA is TGCGCCAGCAGCCATGACAGGGGGCGGGCAGATACGCAGTATTTT. This encodes CASSHDRGRADTQYF.

Concerning this clonotype: Sequence at one end of the junction differs from germline and may be a read error. As DNA, the CDR3 is TGTGCCTGTAGTGTACCATACCTAGCCTATGGCTATACCTTC. This gives the protein CACSVPYLAYGYTF. V gene TRBV30 combines with J gene TRBJ1-2; D gene uncertain. Germline V gene data show CDR1 as GTSNPN and CDR2 as SVGIG (reference sequence). This CDR3 is 14 amino acids long.

This clonotype was detected only a few times. V is TRBV7-9 and J is TRBJ2-5; 8 nucleotides line up with TRBD1. CDR1 is SEHNR, CDR2 FQNEAQ, per germline (reference sequence). There are 16 residues in the CDR3. Trimming took 1 base from V and 5 from J; bases not matched to a gene: 9. The CDR3 sequence: CASSLGDRGLLETQYF. DNA for the CDR3: TGTGCCAGCAGCTTAGGTGACAGGGGTCTGTTGGAGACCCAGTACTTC.